This T cell receptor beta chain is drawn from a study of blood T cell repertoires in COVID-19. Study overall: Acute-phase and convalescent COVID-19 samples originated in the United States, Italy and Spain. From T cells, B-cell-depleted T cells, or PBMCs came the material, which was cDNA or gDNA.

Per the original methods: Estimation of nucleated cell counts was performed using reference gene primer amplification. Method: immunoSEQ multiplex PCR; TCRdb's copy keeps in-frame clones and lacks some. V and J calls and clone size are those listed in that table; D and trimming were worked out from the DNA. The data contain approximately 500,000 clones, roughly 91% of them seen just once; the ten biggest clones take up roughly 8%. Seattle researchers signed up patients amid active infection and tracked them longitudinally. CDR1 and CDR2 from the germline V gene are WNHNN and SYGVQD (reference sequence). CDR3 length equals 15 residues. Trimming took 3 bases from V and 1 from J; bases not matched to a gene: 4.

Source material: peripheral blood. The gene calls are TRBV10-1 and TRBJ1-1, with TRBD1 matching 8 bases. The receptor comes from a woman aged 45-59 years with COVID-19, enrolled during active disease. The CDR3 reads CASSEQGGENTEAFF. The CDR3 DNA follows: TGCGCCAGCAGTGAACAGGGGGGGGAGAACACTGAAGCTTTCTTT.